These T cell receptor beta chains were read from a single sample in a study of T cell changes during pregnancy in multiple sclerosis. Sequenced by immunoSEQ multiplex PCR; TCRdb stores in-frame clones only, minus some. This table holds under 35,000 clones, over 65% found once. Source: CD8+ T cells from peripheral blood mononuclear cells, taken after pregnancy. The receptors stem from a female donor with multiple sclerosis, enrolled in a pregnancy study. The CDR3 runs from the conserved cysteine through the conserved F or W. A D gene is named only where the DNA matches it firmly.

cdr3_length	v_call	d_call	j_call	cdr3_aa
16	TRBV6-1	TRBD1	TRBJ1-4	CASSEEDGTGNEKLFF
13	TRBV4-3	NA	TRBJ1-2	CASSQDAARGYTF
16	TRBV5-4	TRBD2	TRBJ2-1	CASSFIGGSSYNEQFF
15	TRBV11-2	TRBD2	TRBJ2-5	CASSLLAGVGETQYF
19	TRBV4-1	TRBD2	TRBJ2-3	CASSQDPPLTSANTDTQYF
15	TRBV4-3	TRBD1	TRBJ2-7	CASSSAGTEDYEQYF
12	TRBV11-1	NA	TRBJ2-5	CASSYEQETQYF
13	TRBV30	NA	TRBJ1-6	CAWSDREHSPLHF
13	TRBV6-6	NA	TRBJ2-1	CASSPQNYNEQFF
13	TRBV9	NA	TRBJ1-5	CASSARTDQPQHF
16	TRBV27	TRBD2	TRBJ2-5	CASSLSGTSGGETQYF
15	TRBV5-8	NA	TRBJ1-2	CASSLAYYGFDGYTF
13	TRBV6-5	NA	TRBJ1-1	CASVEGLNTEAFF
13	TRBV7-8	NA	TRBJ1-1	CASSSSARARAFF
14	TRBV27	NA	TRBJ1-1	CASRVGGGDTEAFF
15	TRBV1	NA	TRBJ1-5	CTSSREGVLDQPQHF
14	TRBV7-9	NA	TRBJ1-1	CASSLTLRGGEAFF
13	TRBV7-9	NA	TRBJ2-7	CASSLGGIYEQYF
14	TRBV5-1	TRBD1	TRBJ1-1	CASATQGLNTEAFF
15	TRBV6-6	TRBD1	TRBJ2-1	CASSPGQGVYNEQFF
15	TRBV5-6	NA	TRBJ1-2	CASSLRRGLGYGYTF
15	TRBV27	TRBD1	TRBJ1-1	CASSFTGGMGTEAFF
17	TRBV2	NA	TRBJ1-5	CASSGLPGVEGNQPQHF
12	TRBV10-3	NA	TRBJ2-1	CAIGGALYEQFF
13	TRBV30	NA	TRBJ2-7	CAWAGTPTYEQYF
14	TRBV18	TRBD1	TRBJ2-7	CASSPPTGSHEQYF
14	TRBV2	TRBD1	TRBJ1-2	CASSESGGSYGYTF
15	TRBV10-2	TRBD1	TRBJ1-2	CASSESGDRDYGYTF
17	TRBV14	TRBD1	TRBJ1-2	CASSQDGIIQGALGYTF
12	TRBV5-6	TRBD1	TRBJ1-2	CASSRQGDGYTF
15	TRBV7-2	TRBD1	TRBJ2-7	CASSWGQASSYEQYF
16	TRBV5-4	TRBD1	TRBJ2-1	CASSQKAGQGDNEQFF
15	TRBV6-1	NA	TRBJ2-1	CASRAYRGGYNEQFF
15	TRBV2	NA	TRBJ1-5	CASSGAGWSNQPQHF
14	TRBV28	NA	TRBJ2-7	CASSLPPLTAEQYF
16	TRBV28	TRBD1	TRBJ1-1	CASRTGSFVVNTEAFF
15	TRBV15	TRBD1	TRBJ1-2	CATSRVVGQGNSYTF
11	TRBV5-1	NA	TRBJ2-1	CASSLLHEQFF
13	TRBV6-4	NA	TRBJ2-3	CASSRTSTDTQYF
13	TRBV7-9	NA	TRBJ2-6	CASGGPGANVLTF
16	TRBV9	NA	TRBJ1-2	CASSEPRQGTNYGYTF
15	TRBV4-3	NA	TRBJ1-3	CASSQDRGSGNTIYF